Below are 29 T cell receptor beta chains sequenced from a single sample in a study of blood T cell repertoires in COVID-19. The method was immunoSEQ multiplex PCR; TCRdb's version includes in-frame clones alone and lacks a portion of them. This table has approximately 250,000 clones, approximately 87% appearing once. Sequencing used peripheral blood. The receptors stem from a man aged 55 to 70 who had recovered from COVID-19.

The chain links TRBV9 to TRBJ2-2; maybe TRBD1 (5 bases). The ends were cut back, 2 bases at V and 0 bases at J, with 11 bases in the middle. The CDR3 spans 16 residues. Germline V gene sequence: CDR1 SGDLS, CDR2 YYNGEE. CDR3 in DNA: TGTGCCAGCAGCGTCTATGACAGAACGAACACCGGGGAGCTGTTTTTT. It specifies CASSVYDRTNTGELFF.

The chain employs TRBV4-2 and TRBJ2-2; 10 positions match TRBD2. This CDR3 region has 17 residues. V lost 4 bases, J lost 7 bases, and 12 bases stayed unmatched. Germline CDR1 LGHNA, CDR2 YNFKEQ. The chain's CDR3 is CASSPPGTSARRGELFF. The DNA for the CDR3 is TGTGCCAGCAGCCCTCCCGGGACTAGCGCACGACGCGGGGAGCTGTTTTTT.

V gene TRBV3-1 (or the pseudogene TRBV3-2) combines with J gene TRBJ2-5; 7 bases agree with TRBD1. This CDR3 spans 15 amino acids. Germline V gives CDR1 LGHDT, CDR2 YNNKEL (reference sequence). Germline trimming cut 5 bases from V and 4 bases from J; bases unmatched to any gene: 10. The CDR3 nucleotides are TGTGCCAGCAGCGCAAGACAGGGAATGGTAGAGACCCAGTACTTC. It is translated as CASSARQGMVETQYF.

V is TRBV2 and J is TRBJ2-3; maybe TRBD2 (6 bases). This CDR3 region has 14 residues. Germline CDR1 reads SNHLY; CDR2 reads FYNNEI. Trimming pared 6 bases from V and 4 bases from J, leaving 14 bases between. The CDR3 sequence: CASRPYGGSDTQYF. The CDR3, as DNA: TGTGCCAGCAGACCCTACGGGGGATCAGATACGCAGTATTTT.

The chain recombines TRBV21-1 with TRBJ2-7; the table's D call, TRBD2, was not checked against the DNA. TRBV21-1 is a documented pseudogene. The CDR3 length is 18 residues. The CDR3 spells CASSGRGPDWGETYEQYF. The CDR3 DNA reads TGTGCCAGCAGCGGGAGGGGCCCGGACTGGGGCGAAACCTACGAGCAGTACTTC.

The chain is built from TRBV11-2 and TRBJ1-2; D perhaps matches TRBD1 (6 bases). CDR3 size: 17 residues. V was shortened by 5 bases and J by 0 bases, with 19 bases between the two germline ends. The germline gives CDR1 SGHAT, CDR2 FQNNGV. This CDR3 reads CASSPGRGQTPNYGYTF. In DNA form, the CDR3 reads TGTGCCAGCAGCCCCGGAAGAGGACAGACTCCTAACTATGGCTACACCTTC.

This chain joins TRBV2 and TRBJ2-1, with TRBD2 matching over 8 bases. J gave up 1 base and V 9 bases, and 5 bases lay outside the gene matches. This CDR3 spans 14 amino acids. Germline V gives CDR1 SNHLY, CDR2 FYNNEI. DNA for the CDR3: TGTGCCAGTACCGGGACTAGATCCTACAATGAGCAGTTCTTC. Its protein product is CASTGTRSYNEQFF.

This sequence joins TRBV15 and TRBJ2-1; no reliable D call. Trimming left V 0 bases short and J 5 bases short, with 5 bases between. Germline loops: CDR1 LNHNV, CDR2 YYDKDF (reference sequence). This CDR3 is 13 amino acids long. The CDR3 reads CATSRELNNEQFF. CDR3 nucleotide sequence: TGTGCCACCAGCAGAGAACTAAACAATGAGCAGTTCTTC.

This clone was detected once. This chain links TRBV7-2 with TRBJ2-1, with TRBD1 matching over 8 bases. CDR1 and CDR2 (germline): SGHTA, FQGNSA. V was pared by 1 base and J by 5 bases, with 1 base of the junction left unmatched. This CDR3 spans 14 amino acids. The CDR3 nucleotides are TGTGCCAGCAGCTTAGGGACAGGGAACAATGAGCAGTTCTTC. It specifies CASSLGTGNNEQFF.

This clone was seen a few times. This chain links TRBV6-5 with TRBJ2-2, with 8 bases matching TRBD2. Trimming cost V 7 bases and J 8 bases; bases outside gene matches: 12. In germline, CDR1 is MNHEY, CDR2 SVGAGI. This CDR3 is 15 amino acids long. CDR3 loop: CASKPALAVTGELFF. The CDR3 bases are TGTGCCAGCAAGCCAGCACTAGCGGTGACAGGGGAGCTGTTTTTT.

The V call is TRBV7-9, the J call TRBJ2-3; tentative D call: TRBD1 (5 bases). The CDR3 spans 15 residues. The V end lost 2 bases, the J end lost 0 bases, and 9 bases lay between the germline ends. The V gene's germline CDR1 is SEHNR and CDR2 FQNEAQ (reference sequence). The CDR3 loop is CASSLRQGSTDTQYF. CDR3 bases: TGTGCCAGCAGCTTACGTCAGGGTAGCACAGATACGCAGTATTTT.

V and J are TRBV21-1 and TRBJ1-2; TRBD1 was called by the table and not checked on the DNA. TRBV21-1 is listed as a pseudogene. The CDR3 sequence is 18 residues long. CDR3 in DNA: TGTGCCAGCAGCAAAGCTTCAAGAGGGGGCAAAGCTAACTATGGCTACACCTTC. It yields the protein CASSKASRGGKANYGYTF.

This clone came up once. The chain employs TRBV18 and TRBJ1-2; 7 bases fit TRBD1. V shed 6 bases, J shed 5 bases, and the junction held 15 bases outside the gene matches. The CDR3 covers 16 residues. Germline V gene lookup returns CDR1 KGHSH and CDR2 LQKENI. CDR3 protein: CASSGDSLRGMYGYTF. The CDR3 nucleotides are TGTGCCAGCTCTGGGGACAGCCTCCGGGGGATGTATGGCTACACCTTC.

This chain joins TRBV6-5 and TRBJ2-1; 10 bases line up with TRBD2. V shed 6 bases, J shed 7 bases, and the junction held 6 bases outside the gene matches. This CDR3 contains 14 residues. The germline V gene has CDR1 MNHEY and CDR2 SVGAGI. The CDR3, as DNA: TGTGCCAGCAGACAGGTAGCGGGAGGAAATGAGCAGTTCTTC. Its translation: CASRQVAGGNEQFF.

This chain uses TRBV6-5 with TRBJ1-1, with no clear D. Germline CDR1 and CDR2: MNHEY and SVGAGI. Trimming cost V 3 bases and J 1 base, with 12 bases left between them. The CDR3 is 15 amino acids. The CDR3 DNA reads TGTGCCAGCAGTTATTCCCGGAGCGGGAACACTGAAGCTTTCTTT. Protein sequence: CASSYSRSGNTEAFF.

This clone is a singleton in its sample. The rearrangement links TRBV6-5 to TRBJ2-7; TRBD2 agrees at 13 bases. Germline assignment: CDR1 MNHEY and CDR2 SVGAGI. V gave up 6 bases and J gave up 5 bases; unmatched junction bases: 7. This CDR3 comprises 15 residues. CDR3 nucleotide sequence: TGTGCCAGCAGACCCGGACTAGCGGGAGCGGACGAGCAGTACTTC. Translation: CASRPGLAGADEQYF.

The V and J genes are TRBV18 and TRBJ1-4; 7 nucleotides match TRBD1. After removal of 1 base from V and 3 bases from J, the junction contained 11 bases not matched to a gene. The CDR3 contains 18 residues. Germline V gene lookup returns CDR1 KGHSH and CDR2 LQKENI. CDR3 nucleotides: TGTGCCAGCTCACCACAGGGGGCTGAGTTTAGGCCTAATGAAAAACTGTTTTTT. Protein product: CASSPQGAEFRPNEKLFF.

V and J are TRBV2 and TRBJ2-2, with a tentative D call TRBD1 (5 bases). This CDR3 region has 13 residues. The germline CDR1 and CDR2 sequences are SNHLY and FYNNEI. V lost 6 bases to trimming and J lost 8 bases, with 13 bases between them. CDR3 in DNA: TGTGCCAGCAGATTGGCAGGGTTTGGGGAGCTGTTTTTT. This sequence encodes CASRLAGFGELFF.

The V call is TRBV1, the J call TRBJ2-5; TRBD2, the table's D call, was not compared with the DNA. TRBV1 is a known pseudogene. The CDR3 is 19 residues long. The CDR3 is CTSSQESWLAGEEQETQYF. Here the CDR3 DNA reads TGCACCAGCAGCCAAGAGTCGTGGCTAGCGGGAGAAGAGCAAGAGACCCAGTACTTC.

The chain joins TRBV5-1 to TRBJ2-1; 8 bases line up with TRBD1. With 3 bases clipped from V and 1 base from J, the junction kept 3 bases outside the gene matches. The CDR3 length is 15 residues. Germline CDR1 reads SGHRS; CDR2 reads YFSETQ. In DNA form, the CDR3 reads TGCGCCAGCAGCTCTCAGGGGGCTTCCTACAATGAGCAGTTCTTC. It yields the protein CASSSQGASYNEQFF.

Comment on this clone: The sample carries other DNA sequences with the same CDR3. The chain has TRBV5-4 and TRBJ2-7, with D unresolved. Per the germline V gene, CDR1 is SGHNT and CDR2 is YYREEE (reference sequence). CDR3 size: 13 residues. The V end lost 0 bases, the J end lost 1 base, and 5 bases lay between the germline ends. CDR3 coding DNA: TGTGCCAGCAGCTTGGACCTATCCTACGAGCAGTACTTC. Translation: CASSLDLSYEQYF.

The chain employs TRBV18 and TRBJ1-1; a weak D match, TRBD1 (5 bases). This CDR3 contains 14 residues. V was cut by 4 bases and J by 5 bases, with 14 bases left in between. The V gene's germline CDR1 is KGHSH and CDR2 LQKENI. The CDR3 bases are TGTGCCAGCTCACGTTCTATTGGGGGGACTGAAGCTTTCTTT. Translated: CASSRSIGGTEAFF. Based on the CDR3 plus reference TRBV18 and TRBJ1-1, the full variable domain is NAGVMQNPRHLVRRRGQEARLRCSPMKGHSHVYWYRQLPEEGLKFMVYLQKENIIDESGMPKERFSAEFPKEGPSILRIQQVVRGDSAAYFCASSRSIGGTEAFFGQGTRLTVV.

A word on this clone: One end of the junction fails to match germline, which may point to a read error. The V and J genes are TRBV5-4 and TRBJ2-7; the D gene is possibly TRBD2 (6 bases). CDR1 is SGHNT, CDR2 YYREEE, per germline (reference sequence). The CDR3 spans 15 residues. The CDR3 bases are TGTGCCAGCAGCGGCGGGACTTGGGAATCCTCCGAGCAGTACTTC. Its translation is CASSGGTWESSEQYF.

The gene calls are TRBV6-1 and TRBJ1-2, with 8 bases lining up with TRBD1. Germline assignment: CDR1 MNHNS and CDR2 SASEGT. There are 16 residues in the CDR3. Trimming removed 1 base from V and 2 bases from J; junction bases left unmatched: 6. The CDR3 region has the DNA TGTGCCAGCAGTGAAGTCTCCACAGGGGGAAACTATGGCTACACCTTC. It is translated as CASSEVSTGGNYGYTF.

This clone was detected a few times. The CDR3, as DNA: TGTGCCAGTGAACTCAGGACAGGCTACGAGCAGTACTTC. Residues: CASELRTGYEQYF. The chain employs TRBV6-5 and TRBJ2-7; the match to TRBD1 covers 7 bases. J gave up 3 bases and V 9 bases, and 8 bases lay outside the gene matches. Germline loops: CDR1 MNHEY, CDR2 SVGAGI. The CDR3 has 13 residues.

The chain links TRBV7-2 to TRBJ2-5; 9 nucleotides line up with TRBD2. V gave up 1 base and J gave up 8 bases; unmatched junction bases: 5. Germline CDR1 SGHTA, CDR2 FQGNSA. CDR3 length: 14 amino acids. The CDR3 is CASSLESGGSTQYF. The CDR3 nucleotides are TGTGCCAGCAGCTTAGAGAGCGGGGGGTCCACCCAGTACTTC. Filled out from reference TRBV7-2 and TRBJ2-5, the complete variable domain reads GAGVSQSPSNKVTEKGKDVELRCDPISGHTALYWYRQSLGQGLEFLIYFQGNSAPDKSGLPSDRFSAERTGGSVSTLTIQRTQQEDSAVYLCASSLESGGSTQYFGPGTRLLVL.

The V call is TRBV6-5, the J call TRBJ1-1; the match to TRBD1 covers 7 bases. The V and J ends lost 7 bases and 2 bases, in that order; junction bases with no gene match: 7. Germline V gene data show CDR1 as MNHEY and CDR2 as SVGAGI. This CDR3 has 14 residues. The DNA for the CDR3 is TGTGCCAGCAAAACCGGGACAGCTAACACTGAAGCTTTCTTT. It translates to CASKTGTANTEAFF.

This rearrangement joins TRBV6-5 to TRBJ1-2; a weak D match, TRBD1 (5 bases). Germline CDR1 MNHEY, CDR2 SVGAGI. The CDR3 totals 11 residues. V was cut by 6 bases and J by 7 bases, with 9 bases left in between. In nucleotides, the CDR3 is TGTGCCAGCAGGCGGGACGGTGGCTACACCTTC. Translating it yields CASRRDGGYTF.

The chain carries TRBV6-5 and TRBJ2-7, with 11 positions matching TRBD2. V shed 10 bases, J shed 3 bases, and the junction held 5 bases outside the gene matches. The CDR3 runs 13 residues. Germline CDR1 and CDR2: MNHEY and SVGAGI. The CDR3 reads CATHGTSGYEQYF. In nucleotides, the CDR3 is TGTGCCACCCACGGGACTAGCGGCTACGAGCAGTACTTC.